This passage covers 24 T cell receptor beta chains from one sample sequenced in a study of T-cell reconstitution after alpha-beta-depleted transplantation in children. Molecular barcoding with unique molecular identifiers was used for the TCRbeta library. A single record per CDR3 protein comes from TCRdb applying MiXCR to the PCR reads. The sample includes about 400,000 distinct CDR3 sequences, just over 20% of them seen just once. The specimen comprised PBMCs from the stem cell graft donor, sampled from the stem cell graft. These receptors came from a human donor who donated a stem cell graft to a child with acute myeloid leukemia.

The chain combines TRBV7-3 with TRBJ2-1; weak D call: TRBD2 (6 bases). V was trimmed by 5 bases and J by 7 bases, leaving 12 bases between them. The CDR3 is 13 residues long. Germline V gives CDR1 SGHTA, CDR2 FQGTGA. The CDR3 DNA reads as TGTGCCAGCAGCCTAGGAGGGGTGAATGAGCAGTTCTTC. Protein product: CASSLGGVNEQFF.

The chain couples TRBV29-1 to TRBJ2-5, with D perhaps assigned TRBD1 or TRBD2 (6 bases each). This CDR3 has 12 residues. V was shortened by 6 bases and J by 4 bases, with 12 bases between the two germline ends. Germline values: CDR1 SQVTM, CDR2 ANQGSEA. The CDR3 bases are TGCAGCGTACGGGGGCGAGGAGAGACCCAGTACTTC. This translates into CSVRGRGETQYF.

This chain uses TRBV20-1 with TRBJ1-6; 7 nucleotides align to TRBD1. This CDR3 spans 15 amino acids. Germline CDR1 and CDR2: DFQATT and SNEGSKA (reference sequence). Trimming removed 0 bases from V and 9 bases from J; junction bases left unmatched: 8. In nucleotides, the CDR3 is TGCAGTGCTAGAGAATACGGACAGGAAGGTTCACCCCTCCACTTT. Its translation is CSAREYGQEGSPLHF.

This clonotype was detected many times. The chain employs TRBV20-1 and TRBJ2-5; maybe TRBD1 (6 bases). The V end lost 0 bases, the J end lost 4 bases, and 12 bases lay between the germline ends. In germline, CDR1 is DFQATT, CDR2 SNEGSKA (reference sequence). CDR3 length equals 14 residues. The CDR3 is CSARDWDIRETQYF. CDR3 coding DNA: TGCAGTGCTAGAGACTGGGACATTCGAGAGACCCAGTACTTC.

V gene TRBV20-1 combines with J gene TRBJ2-1, with 9 bases matching TRBD1. V dropped 5 bases and J dropped 7; count of bases not matched to a gene: 3. The V gene's germline CDR1 is DFQATT and CDR2 SNEGSKA (reference sequence). The CDR3 runs to 12 residues. The CDR3 nucleotides read TGCAGTGCTTGGGACAGGGTAAATGAGCAGTTCTTC. Its translation: CSAWDRVNEQFF.

The genes are TRBV5-1 and TRBJ2-7, with D perhaps TRBD1 or TRBD2 (5 bases each). Germline V lookup: CDR1 SGHRS, CDR2 YFSETQ. This CDR3 spans 14 amino acids. With 4 bases removed from V and 4 bases from J, the gap between germline ends came to 15 bases. The CDR3, as DNA: TGCGCCAGCAGCCTGGGGGTCAGCCTATACGAGCAGTACTTC. Amino acids: CASSLGVSLYEQYF.

The chain recombines TRBV5-6 with TRBJ1-5; D gene unclear. With 3 bases removed from V and 0 bases from J, the gap between germline ends came to 10 bases. The CDR3 runs to 15 residues. Per germline, CDR1 SGHDT and CDR2 YYEEEE. The CDR3 nucleotides are TGTGCCAGCAGCTCGGGAGGGCATAGCAATCAGCCCCAGCATTTT. The encoded protein is CASSSGGHSNQPQHF.

The V and J genes are TRBV7-2 and TRBJ2-1; possibly TRBD2 for D (6 bases). CDR1 and CDR2 from the germline V gene are SGHTA and FQGNSA. The V gene lost 3 bases and the J gene lost 7 bases, with 16 bases spanning the gap. CDR3 size: 15 residues. The CDR3 DNA is TGTGCCAGCAGCTTGGGCCCAGCGGGTGGGAATGAGCAGTTCTTC. Its translation is CASSLGPAGGNEQFF.

This clonotype was counted between two and nine times. V usage is TRBV4-1 and J usage is TRBJ2-7; 7 bases are shared with TRBD2. Germline V gene sequence: CDR1 MGHRA, CDR2 YSYEKL. J was trimmed by 2 bases and V by 2 bases; bases with no gene match: 3. The CDR3 is 14 amino acids. In nucleotides, the CDR3 is TGCGCCAGCAGCCAAATGGGAGGGCCCTACGAGCAGTACTTC. Translated, it gives CASSQMGGPYEQYF.

A few counts support this clonotype. V and J are TRBV7-9 and TRBJ2-1, with 7 bases lining up with TRBD2. Germline V gene data show CDR1 as SEHNR and CDR2 as FQNEAQ (reference sequence). The trim removed 7 bases at V and 6 bases at J, leaving 12 bases unmatched. This CDR3 contains 15 residues. DNA for the CDR3: TGTGCCAGCACCACCGGGACTACCTTCGGCAATGAGCAGTTCTTC. The encoded protein is CASTTGTTFGNEQFF.

This chain links TRBV7-8 with TRBJ2-1; 10 bases match TRBD2. J lost 7 bases, V lost 3 bases, and 6 bases had no gene match. The CDR3 extends over 15 amino acids. Germline V CDR1 and CDR2: SGHVS, FQNEAQ. This CDR3 reads CASSFGLAEKNEQFF. CDR3 in DNA: TGTGCCAGCAGCTTCGGACTAGCGGAAAAAAATGAGCAGTTCTTC. The full variable domain, completed using reference TRBV7-8 and TRBJ2-1, is GAGVSQSPRYKVAKRGQDVALRCDPISGHVSLFWYQQALGQGPEFLTYFQNEAQLDKSGLPSDRFFAERPEGSVSTLKIQRTQQEDSAVYLCASSFGLAEKNEQFFGPGTRLTVL.

There are a few counts of this clonotype. The chain combines TRBV2 with TRBJ2-1, with 7 bases matching TRBD1. The CDR3 totals 15 residues. Germline lookup yields CDR1 SNHLY and CDR2 FYNNEI. The junction had 4 bases not matched to a gene; V was cut back by 2 bases and J by 3 bases. DNA of the CDR3: TGTGCCAGCAGTGAAACGGGACAGATCTACAATGAGCAGTTCTTC. This sequence encodes CASSETGQIYNEQFF.

This clonotype occurred many times. The V gene is TRBV7-3, the J gene TRBJ2-1; TRBD1 or TRBD2 may be the D gene (5 bases each). The CDR3 contains 17 residues. Trimming took 0 bases from V and 0 from J, leaving 12 bases between them. Germline-derived CDR1 and CDR2 are SGHTA and FQGTGA. CDR3 loop: CASSLTAGSLSYNEQFF. The CDR3 DNA is TGTGCCAGCAGCTTAACCGCAGGGAGCCTCTCCTACAATGAGCAGTTCTTC.

This clonotype was picked up many times. The CDR3 loop is CASTPSRHSKSTDTQYF. CDR3 bases: TGTGCCAGCACTCCCTCTCGCCACTCGAAGAGCACAGATACGCAGTATTTT. The chain combines TRBV25-1 with TRBJ2-3; D remains ambiguous. Germline V gene sequence: CDR1 MGHDK, CDR2 SYGVNS. Deletions cut 7 bases from V and 0 bases from J, with 20 bases between. CDR3 length: 17 residues.

This clonotype has more than one count but fewer than ten. V and J are TRBV5-1 and TRBJ2-3; a possible D gene is TRBD2 (6 bases). The V and J ends lost 4 bases and 6 bases respectively, with 12 bases between them. This CDR3 has 13 amino acids. Germline V lookup: CDR1 SGHRS, CDR2 YFSETQ. The CDR3 here is CASSGGGIDTQYF. Here the CDR3 DNA reads TGCGCCAGCAGCGGTGGGGGGATCGATACGCAGTATTTT.

In this sample, this clonotype turned up a few times. V usage is TRBV5-1 and J usage is TRBJ2-1; 13 bases are shared with TRBD2. The CDR3 is 14 residues long. Germline V CDR1 and CDR2: SGHRS, YFSETQ. Germline trimming cut 6 bases from V and 7 bases from J; bases unmatched to any gene: 4. The CDR3 sequence is CASTRTSGSNEQFF. Here the CDR3 DNA reads TGCGCCAGCACCAGGACTAGCGGGAGTAATGAGCAGTTCTTC. Full variable domain (rest looked up from reference TRBV5-1 and TRBJ2-1): KAGVTQTPRYLIKTRGQQVTLSCSPISGHRSVSWYQQTPGQGLQFLFEYFSETQRNKGNFPGRFSGRQFSNSRSEMNVSTLELGDSALYLCASTRTSGSNEQFFGPGTRLTVL.

A few counts support this clonotype. J is TRBJ2-5 and V is TRBV20-1; 11 nucleotides agree with TRBD2. CDR3 size: 15 residues. Trimming cost V 6 bases and J 1 base; bases outside gene matches: 7. CDR1 and CDR2 (germline): DFQATT, SNEGSKA (reference sequence). The chain's CDR3 is CSAKGLAVIQETQYF. In nucleotides, the CDR3 is TGCAGTGCGAAGGGACTAGCGGTGATCCAAGAGACCCAGTACTTC.

In its sample, this clonotype was seen many times. This chain joins TRBV10-3 and TRBJ2-6, with D uncertain. Germline loops: CDR1 ENHRY, CDR2 SYGVKD. V was clipped by 4 bases and J by 0 bases, with 1 base between them. The CDR3 loop spans 13 amino acids. DNA for the CDR3: TGTGCCATCAGTGTCTCTGGGGCCAACGTCCTGACTTTC. Translating gives CAISVSGANVLTF.

The table lists this clonotype with a few counts. This sequence joins TRBV5-1 and TRBJ1-4, with D hard to call. CDR3 length: 12 residues. Trimming stripped 4 bases from V and 5 bases from J, with 6 bases between. Germline CDR1 SGHRS, CDR2 YFSETQ. Here the CDR3 reads CASSGVNEKLFF. CDR3 nucleotides: TGCGCCAGCAGCGGCGTAAATGAAAAACTGTTTTTT. Based on the CDR3 plus reference TRBV5-1 and TRBJ1-4, the full variable domain is KAGVTQTPRYLIKTRGQQVTLSCSPISGHRSVSWYQQTPGQGLQFLFEYFSETQRNKGNFPGRFSGRQFSNSRSEMNVSTLELGDSALYLCASSGVNEKLFFGSGTQLSVL.

The table lists this clonotype with a few counts. The genes are TRBV5-5 and TRBJ2-7; the match to TRBD1 covers 8 bases. The V segment lost 7 bases and the J segment 3 bases; nucleotides outside the gene matches: 6. Germline CDR1 SGHKS, CDR2 YYEKEE (reference sequence). The CDR3 covers 13 residues. The CDR3 is CASGGQGGYEQYF. The CDR3 DNA reads as TGTGCCAGCGGAGGACAGGGAGGCTACGAGCAGTACTTC.

The gene calls are TRBV13 and TRBJ2-1; 10 positions agree with TRBD2. The CDR3 spans 14 residues. The germline V gene encodes CDR1 PRHDT and CDR2 FYEKMQ (reference sequence). J lost 12 bases, V lost 6 bases, and 11 bases had no gene match. The CDR3 region is CASRPISGRAVQFF. CDR3 coding DNA: TGTGCCAGCAGACCTATCAGCGGGAGGGCAGTGCAGTTCTTC.

In its sample, this clonotype was seen many times. This sequence joins TRBV29-1 and TRBJ1-1, with unresolved D. CDR3 size: 12 residues. The V end was cut by 3 bases, the J end by 7 bases, with 12 bases between. The germline gives CDR1 SQVTM, CDR2 ANQGSEA. Here the CDR3 DNA reads TGCAGCGTTGAGGTGGACGGACGTGAAGCTTTCTTT. Translated: CSVEVDGREAFF.

The chain has TRBV24-1 and TRBJ2-2; D unresolved. The ends were cut back, 1 base at V and 6 bases at J, with 14 bases in the middle. The germline V gene has CDR1 KGHDR and CDR2 SFDVKD. The CDR3 spans 16 residues. DNA of the CDR3: TGTGCCACCAGTGATTTTGCTGGGGTCGGATCCGGGGAGCTGTTTTTT. This codes for CATSDFAGVGSGELFF.

This clonotype occurred a few times. The rearrangement links TRBV5-1 to TRBJ2-2; no clear D. In germline, CDR1 is SGHRS, CDR2 YFSETQ. V was cut by 4 bases and J by 6 bases, with 19 bases left in between. The CDR3 length is 16 residues. In DNA, the CDR3 is TGCGCCAGCAGCACGGGTGGGGTTCTCGATCCCGGGGAGCTGTTTTTT. This translates into CASSTGGVLDPGELFF.